The 11 T cell receptor beta chains below all came from one sample that was sequenced in a study of spatial heterogeneity in lung cancer. Time point: blood at routine non-recurrence follow-up after resection. Unsorted whole RNA samples from tumor, nontumor lung or frozen PBMC were sequenced. TCRdb reanalysed the 5' RACE reads using MiXCR and keeps one entry per CDR3 protein. The table lists some 54,000 distinct CDR3 sequences, 7.4% of them singletons. The sample consisted of PBMCs, taken at follow-up. All receptors derive from a female donor with early-stage non-small cell lung cancer.

Note on this clonotype: A much larger clone is a single base away; this may be a read error. The CDR3 loop is CASSQRVGRPISTEAFF. For the CDR3, the DNA is TGTGCCAGCAGCCAAAGGGTCGGCCGGCCAATTTCGACTGAAGCTTTCTTT. The V gene is TRBV6-2 or TRBV6-3, the J gene TRBJ1-1; D gene ambiguous. Germline-derived CDR1 and CDR2 are MNHEY and SVGEGT. V was trimmed by 6 bases and J by 5 bases, leaving 25 bases between them. There are 17 residues in the CDR3.

This rearrangement joins TRBV20-1 to TRBJ2-1, with D possibly matching TRBD2 (5 bases). From germline, CDR1 is DFQATT and CDR2 SNEGSKA (reference sequence). Trimming took 0 bases from V and 0 from J, leaving 9 bases between them. The CDR3 length is 15 residues. The CDR3 region is CSARDRAGSYNEQFF. DNA for the CDR3: TGCAGTGCTAGAGATCGGGCGGGCTCCTACAATGAGCAGTTCTTC.

This clonotype was seen a few times. The rearrangement joins TRBV12-3 or TRBV12-4 to TRBJ2-1; the D call may be TRBD1 or TRBD2 (5 bases each). Trimming stripped 3 bases from V and 6 bases from J, with 18 bases between. The CDR3 covers 16 residues. The CDR3: CASSFSRDRGVNEQFF. The CDR3 bases are TGTGCCAGCAGTTTTTCTCGGGACCGTGGTGTCAATGAGCAGTTCTTC.

This clonotype was found a few times. J is TRBJ2-1 and V is TRBV12-3 or TRBV12-4; TRBD2 agrees at 8 bases. With 6 bases clipped from V and 4 bases from J, the junction kept 8 bases outside the gene matches. The CDR3 length is 15 residues. CDR3 DNA: TGTGCCAGCAGCCCCGGGACTAGACCATACAATGAGCAGTTCTTC. Translating it yields CASSPGTRPYNEQFF.

In its sample, this clonotype was seen many times. The rearrangement joins TRBV27 to TRBJ2-1, with TRBD2 identical over 10 bases. Trimming at V came to 5 bases and at J to 4 bases, leaving 5 bases not matched to a gene. CDR1 and CDR2 from the germline V gene are MNHEY and SMNVEV (reference sequence). The CDR3 covers 15 residues. CDR3: CASSPLAGEYNEQFF. CDR3 sequence (DNA): TGTGCCAGCAGTCCTCTAGCGGGGGAATACAATGAGCAGTTCTTC.

This clonotype showed up many times. This chain connects TRBV18 to TRBJ2-1; TRBD2 matches 10 bases. This CDR3 has 16 residues. Germline lookup yields CDR1 KGHSH and CDR2 LQKENI. V was clipped by 4 bases and J by 5 bases; unmatched bases: 8. This CDR3 is CASSQTGTSANNEQFF. CDR3 DNA sequence: TGTGCCAGCTCACAAACCGGGACTAGCGCTAACAATGAGCAGTTCTTC.

This clonotype occurred a few times. The rearrangement joins TRBV28 to TRBJ1-5; D is unclear. Germline CDR1 and CDR2: MDHEN and SYDVKM. With 6 bases removed from V and 6 bases from J, the gap between germline ends came to 9 bases. The CDR3 contains 12 residues. The DNA for the CDR3 is TGTGCCAGCAGGGTGTTGGGTCAGCCCCAGCATTTT. It specifies CASRVLGQPQHF.

This chain connects TRBV4-1 to TRBJ2-3; no reliable D call. The V end was cut by 0 bases, the J end by 0 bases, with 10 bases between. Germline CDR1 reads MGHRA; CDR2 reads YSYEKL. This CDR3 is built from 16 residues. CDR3 sequence: CASSQDPTPSTDTQYF. CDR3 coding DNA: TGCGCCAGCAGCCAAGACCCTACCCCTAGCACAGATACGCAGTATTTT.

This clonotype has ten or more counts. The chain joins TRBV3-1 to TRBJ2-3; D is unclear. Trimming cost V 0 bases and J 2 bases, with 12 bases left between them. Germline V gives CDR1 LGHDT, CDR2 YNNKEL (reference sequence). The CDR3 loop spans 16 amino acids. Here the CDR3 DNA reads TGTGCCAGCAGCCAAGATCCGGGCGGCTACACAGATACGCAGTATTTT. This gives the protein CASSQDPGGYTDTQYF.

A remark on this clonotype: A much larger clone sits a single nucleotide away, making a read error possible. The CDR3 spells CSVPRTEAFF. The CDR3 bases are TGCAGCGTCCCCAGGACTGAAGCTTTCTTT. This chain connects TRBV29-1 to TRBJ1-1, with unresolved D. Trimming removed 6 bases at V and 5 bases at J, with 7 bases between. CDR1 is SQVTM and CDR2 is ANQGSEA in the germline V gene. The CDR3 is made up of 10 amino acids.

V is TRBV20-1 and J is TRBJ1-2; the match to TRBD1 covers 9 bases. CDR1 and CDR2 from the germline V gene are DFQATT and SNEGSKA (reference sequence). The CDR3 contains 13 residues. Trimming at V came to 6 bases and at J to 10 bases, leaving 12 bases not matched to a gene. The CDR3 loop reads CSANRGRMFDYTF. The CDR3 DNA reads TGCAGTGCAAACAGGGGGCGAATGTTTGACTACACCTTC.